These 13 T cell receptor beta chains were all obtained from the same sample, sequenced in a study of T-cell memory formation after mild COVID-19. TCRdb reanalysed the 5' RACE reads using MiXCR and keeps one entry per CDR3 protein. Of 450,000 to 700,000 distinct CDR3 sequences listed, around 17% are singletons. Sequencing input: PBMCs or a T cell subset sorted from them (not recorded which). The source is an adult woman who had mild COVID-19 (a few samples of this study predate the infection). Cell type and time point are not known.

This clonotype was seen a handful of times. The chain combines TRBV12-3 or TRBV12-4 with TRBJ2-7; a weak D match, TRBD2 (7 bases). The CDR3 is made up of 13 amino acids. V was shortened by 10 bases and J by 3 bases, with 16 bases between the two germline ends. CDR3 nucleotide sequence: TGTGCCACGAAAATCGGGGGGCACTACGAGCAGTACTTC. It specifies CATKIGGHYEQYF.

The chain combines TRBV5-1 with TRBJ1-1; D may be TRBD1 (5 bases). The CDR3 has 14 residues. Trimming took off 7 bases at V and 1 base at J, with 14 bases between the two ends. The V gene's germline CDR1 is SGHRS and CDR2 YFSETQ. The CDR3 DNA sequence: TGCGCCAGCTCTTTACGACAGAAGAACACTGAAGCTTTCTTT. This encodes CASSLRQKNTEAFF.

This clonotype was detected many times. The chain has TRBV6-5 and TRBJ2-7; D may be TRBD1 (6 bases). The CDR3 sequence is 13 residues long. CDR1 MNHEY and CDR2 SVGAGI come from the germline V gene. With 2 bases removed from V and 7 bases from J, the gap between germline ends came to 12 bases. The CDR3 DNA reads as TGTGCCAGCAGTTACAGGGGGATTAGAGAGCAGTACTTC. Translation: CASSYRGIREQYF.

This clonotype was detected only a few times. This rearrangement joins TRBV5-1 to TRBJ2-3; possible D gene TRBD2, 5 bases. The CDR3 sequence is 17 residues long. V was pared by 3 bases and J by 2 bases, with 19 bases between. Germline V CDR1 and CDR2: SGHRS, YFSETQ. CDR3 in DNA: TGCGCCAGCAGCTCCGAACCCGGGGTTTGGAACACAGATACGCAGTATTTT. Amino acids: CASSSEPGVWNTDTQYF.

This clonotype was counted many times. The chain combines TRBV9 with TRBJ2-7; tentatively, D is TRBD1 or TRBD2 (5 bases each). V dropped 3 bases and J dropped 2 bases, with 15 bases sitting between them. CDR1 and CDR2 from the germline V gene are SGDLS and YYNGEE. The CDR3 loop spans 15 amino acids. The CDR3 here is CASSALRDGAYEQYF. The CDR3 DNA follows: TGTGCCAGCAGCGCACTCCGGGACGGAGCCTACGAGCAGTACTTC.

This clonotype is a singleton in its sample. The rearrangement uses TRBV25-1 and TRBJ2-2, with D unclear. The V and J ends lost 2 bases and 6 bases respectively, with 7 bases between them. Germline lookup yields CDR1 MGHDK and CDR2 SYGVNS. The CDR3 has 13 amino acids. Written as DNA, the CDR3 is TGTGCCAGCAGTGAAGGGCAGGCCGGGGAGCTGTTTTTT. As protein: CASSEGQAGELFF.

The chain is built from TRBV25-1 and TRBJ1-2; no definite D call. Trimming left V 10 bases short and J 8 bases short, with 14 bases between. Germline V gene sequence: CDR1 MGHDK, CDR2 SYGVNS. The CDR3 loop spans 11 amino acids. This CDR3 reads CATLSSVGYTF. CDR3 nucleotides: TGTGCCACTCTGTCTTCTGTCGGCTACACCTTC.

About this clonotype: A junction boundary mismatches the germline segment, possibly from a read error. The chain uses TRBV19 and TRBJ2-7, with TRBD1 as a possible D gene (6 bases). Germline V gene data show CDR1 as LNHDA and CDR2 as SQIVND (reference sequence). The CDR3 covers 15 residues. The CDR3, as DNA: TGTGCCAGTAGAGCCGCGCACAGGGCTTCCTTCGAGCAGTACTTC. It codes for CASRAAHRASFEQYF.

This clonotype was counted only a few times. The chain employs TRBV6-5 and TRBJ1-6; possibly TRBD1 for D (6 bases). This CDR3 spans 16 amino acids. CDR1 and CDR2 from the germline V gene are MNHEY and SVGAGI. V was clipped by 5 bases and J by 4 bases, with 15 bases between them. The chain's CDR3 is CASSMEKGEYNSPLHF. DNA for the CDR3: TGTGCCAGCAGTATGGAGAAGGGGGAGTATAATTCACCCCTCCACTTT.

This clonotype has just a few counts. The genes are TRBV12-3 or TRBV12-4 and TRBJ1-6; 10 nucleotides agree with TRBD1. The V and J ends lost 5 bases and 14 bases, in that order; junction bases with no gene match: 9. The CDR3 loop spans 14 amino acids. CDR3 coding DNA: TGTGCCAGCAGTACGGGGGACAGGGGCCCCACCCTCCACTTT. It translates to CASSTGDRGPTLHF.

This chain joins TRBV12-3 or TRBV12-4 and TRBJ1-1; D unresolved. The CDR3 totals 13 residues. Trimming cost V 1 base and J 6 bases, with 9 bases left between them. The CDR3 DNA follows: TGTGCCAGCAGTTTAGGGTCTGGCCCTGAAGCTTTCTTT. Encoded protein: CASSLGSGPEAFF.

V gene TRBV29-1 combines with J gene TRBJ2-5; 9 bases fit TRBD1. V lost 8 bases and J lost 3; bases outside the gene matches: 7. This CDR3 comprises 13 residues. Germline V gene sequence: CDR1 SQVTM, CDR2 ANQGSEA. Here the CDR3 DNA reads TGCAGCACTTACTGGACAGGGGAAGAGACCCAGTACTTC. Translating it yields CSTYWTGEETQYF. Together with reference TRBV29-1 and TRBJ2-5, the CDR3 gives the full variable domain: SAVISQKPSRDICQRGTSLTIQCQVDSQVTMMFWYRQQPGQSLTLIATANQGSEATYESGFVIDKFPISRPNLTFSTLTVSNMSPEDSSIYLCSTYWTGEETQYFGPGTRLLVL.

A few counts support this clonotype. This rearrangement joins TRBV18 to TRBJ2-7; D not certain. The ends were cut back, 2 bases at V and 2 bases at J, with 7 bases in the middle. In germline, CDR1 is KGHSH, CDR2 LQKENI. CDR3 length: 13 amino acids. The CDR3 loop is CASSPEFTYEQYF. DNA of the CDR3: TGTGCCAGCTCACCAGAATTTACCTACGAGCAGTACTTC.